The 11 T cell receptor beta chains in this list originate from one sample, sequenced in a study of cytomegalovirus exposure and HLA in healthy donors. Researchers ran the PCR with 60 Vbeta and 13 Jbeta primers. Clones were read by immunoSEQ multiplex PCR, and TCRdb kept only the in-frame ones, dropping some. The sample shows under 200,000 clones, about four fifths of them seen only once. What was sequenced was PBMCs. The receptors shown here come from a male donor in good health and CMV-seronegative.

This chain joins TRBV7-4 and TRBJ1-5, with TRBD1 matching 7 bases. The V gene end was trimmed by 3 bases and the J gene end by 10 bases; junction bases not matched to a gene: 12. The CDR3 consists of 15 residues. Germline assignment: CDR1 SGHVT and CDR2 SQSDAQ. The CDR3 sequence is CASSFSGTEDDPQHF. The CDR3 DNA reads TGTGCCAGCAGCTTTTCCGGGACAGAAGATGATCCCCAGCATTTT.

This clone has only one observation. A read error may produce the germline difference seen at one junction end. This chain joins TRBV7-9 and TRBJ2-2; 10 bases are shared with TRBD1. This CDR3 has 16 amino acids. Germline-derived CDR1 and CDR2 are SEHNR and FQNEAQ (reference sequence). The CDR3: CSSRTGGQQNTGELFF. CDR3 nucleotide sequence: TGTTCCAGCAGGACAGGGGGGCAACAGAACACCGGGGAGCTGTTTTTT.

The J gene is TRBJ2-1, the V gene TRBV7-3; TRBD2 is a possible D gene (5 bases). The germline CDR1 and CDR2 sequences are SGHTA and FQGTGA. V dropped 1 base and J dropped 7 bases, with 14 bases sitting between them. The CDR3 is 15 residues long. The CDR3 region has the DNA TGTGCCAGCAGCTTAAGAGGGAAGCAGAGTAATGAGCAGTTCTTC. Translated: CASSLRGKQSNEQFF.

The chain has TRBV29-1 and TRBJ2-5; maybe TRBD2 (6 bases). The CDR3 is 13 residues long. The V end was cut by 5 bases, the J end by 5 bases, with 15 bases between. Germline assignment: CDR1 SQVTM and CDR2 ANQGSEA. CDR3 sequence: CSVPLGGYETQYF. In DNA form, the CDR3 reads TGCAGCGTTCCCCTGGGGGGATACGAGACCCAGTACTTC.

CDR3: CASSLSGTELYEQYF. DNA of the CDR3: TGTGCCAGCAGTTTAAGTGGGACAGAACTCTACGAGCAGTACTTC. This rearrangement joins TRBV27 to TRBJ2-5, with 7 bases fitting TRBD1. The J call is in doubt because the DNA end fits TRBJ2-7 better. The CDR3 is made up of 15 amino acids. Germline V gene data show CDR1 as MNHEY and CDR2 as SMNVEV (reference sequence).

The count of this clone is one. The chain is built from TRBV7-2 and TRBJ1-2, with D hard to call. Germline lookup yields CDR1 SGHTA and CDR2 FQGNSA. The V and J ends lost 4 bases and 0 bases respectively, with 12 bases between them. This CDR3 is 15 amino acids long. The CDR3 DNA reads TGTGCCAGCAGCTCCCGCGTCAGGACTAACTATGGCTACACCTTC. Encoded protein: CASSSRVRTNYGYTF.

The rearrangement uses TRBV2 and TRBJ1-1; D unclear. The CDR3 contains 12 residues. CDR1 and CDR2 from the germline V gene are SNHLY and FYNNEI. V lost 2 bases to trimming and J lost 7 bases, with 8 bases between them. The CDR3 region is CASSESSGEAFF. The CDR3 DNA reads as TGTGCCAGCAGTGAATCATCGGGTGAAGCTTTCTTT. Full variable domain (outside the CDR3, taken from reference TRBV2 and TRBJ1-1): EPEVTQTPSHQVTQMGQEVILRCVPISNHLYFYWYRQILGQKVEFLVSFYNNEISEKSEIFDDQFSVERPDGSNFTLKIRSTKLEDSAMYFCASSESSGEAFFGQGTRLTVV.

V usage is TRBV6-6 and J usage is TRBJ1-6; D gene uncertain. Trimming removed 3 bases from V and 7 bases from J, with 16 bases in between. This CDR3 contains 16 residues. The germline V gene has CDR1 MNHNY and CDR2 SVGAGI (reference sequence). Here the CDR3 reads CASSYSPSPGNSPLHF. The DNA of the CDR3 is TGTGCCAGCAGTTATTCGCCCAGTCCGGGGAATTCACCCCTCCACTTT.

The chain employs TRBV7-7 and TRBJ2-1, with TRBD2 identical over 9 bases. The V segment lost 6 bases and the J segment 6 bases; nucleotides outside the gene matches: 9. The CDR3 sequence is 15 residues long. CDR1 and CDR2 from the germline V gene are SSHAT and FNYEAQ (reference sequence). This CDR3 reads CASSPTSGRTNEQFF. The CDR3 nucleotides are TGTGCCAGCAGTCCAACTAGCGGGCGGACCAATGAGCAGTTCTTC. The entire variable domain, with the rest obtained from reference TRBV7-7 and TRBJ2-1, is as follows: GAGVSQSPRYKVTKRGQDVTLRCDPISSHATLYWYQQALGQGPEFLTYFNYEAQPDKSGLPSDRFSAERPEGSISTLTIQRTEQRDSAMYRCASSPTSGRTNEQFFGPGTRLTVL.

V and J are TRBV7-9 and TRBJ2-2; TRBD2 matches 7 bases. Trimming removed 5 bases from V and 4 bases from J; junction bases left unmatched: 10. Per germline, CDR1 SEHNR and CDR2 FQNEAQ (reference sequence). The CDR3 contains 16 residues. The CDR3 coding sequence is TGTGCCAGCAGCCTCCAGCGGGGATCGGGCACCGGGGAGCTGTTTTTT. It translates to CASSLQRGSGTGELFF. Variable domain in full (rest from reference TRBV7-9 and TRBJ2-2): DTGVSQNPRHKITKRGQNVTFRCDPISEHNRLYWYRQTLGQGPEFLTYFQNEAQLEKSRLLSDRFSAERPKGSFSTLEIQRTEQGDSAMYLCASSLQRGSGTGELFFGEGSRLTVL.

V and J are TRBV7-6 and TRBJ2-7; D uncertain. This CDR3 contains 14 residues. Trimming cost V 1 base and J 2 bases, with 9 bases left between them. The V gene's germline CDR1 is SGHVS and CDR2 FNYEAQ. CDR3 residues: CASSLGSLTYEQYF. The CDR3 region has the DNA TGTGCCAGCAGCTTAGGAAGCCTTACCTACGAGCAGTACTTC.